The T cell receptor (beta chain) under discussion was sequenced for a study of T cells in Graves' hyperthyroidism and ophthalmopathy. Study details: Peripheral blood was taken when the disease was first diagnosed, before any treatment began.

Amplification targeted TCR beta CDR3 regions from RNA transcripts. TCR CDR3 underwent first-round RT-PCR with the HTBI primer set. MiXCR, applied by TCRdb to the multiplex PCR reads, yields one record per CDR3 protein. This repertoire shows 450,000 to 600,000 distinct CDR3 sequences, 14% found once; its top ten account for approximately 15%. This clonotype was counted many times. The CDR3 is 14 amino acids. Germline loops: CDR1 SGHRS, CDR2 YFSETQ. V was shortened by 0 bases and J by 6 bases, with 10 bases between the two germline ends. The genes are TRBV5-1 and TRBJ2-1; D tentatively reads TRBD1 or TRBD2 (5 bases each). Sequencing was carried out using blood. This receptor was obtained from a woman aged 40-49 years with Graves' hyperthyroidism. CDR3 sequence reads: CASSLAGDLNEQFF. The CDR3 nucleotides read TGCGCCAGCAGCTTGGCCGGGGACCTCAATGAGCAGTTCTTC.